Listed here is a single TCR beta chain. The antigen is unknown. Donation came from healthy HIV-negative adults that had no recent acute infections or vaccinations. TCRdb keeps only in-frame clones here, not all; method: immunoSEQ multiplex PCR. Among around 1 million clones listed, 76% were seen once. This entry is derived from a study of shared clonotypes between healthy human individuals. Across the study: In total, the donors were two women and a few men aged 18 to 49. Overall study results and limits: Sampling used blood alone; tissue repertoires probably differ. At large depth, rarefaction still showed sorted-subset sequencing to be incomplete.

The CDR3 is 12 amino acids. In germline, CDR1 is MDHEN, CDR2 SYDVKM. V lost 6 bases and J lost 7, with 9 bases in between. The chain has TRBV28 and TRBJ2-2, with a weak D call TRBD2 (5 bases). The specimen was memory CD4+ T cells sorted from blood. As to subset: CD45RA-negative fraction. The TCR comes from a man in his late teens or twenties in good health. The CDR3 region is CASRKRVGELFF. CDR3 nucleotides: TGTGCCAGCAGGAAGAGGGTCGGGGAGCTGTTTTTT.